The rows below give T cell receptor beta chains drawn from one sample of a study of follicular helper T cells after annual influenza vaccination. Clones were read by immunoSEQ multiplex PCR, and TCRdb kept only the in-frame ones, dropping some. The table includes about 6,800 clones, roughly 78% detected once. Material: CXCR5- memory CD4+ T cells sorted from blood, obtained 7 days after influenza vaccination. The source of these receptors is an adult who received the influenza vaccine. CDR3s include the opening cysteine and the closing phenylalanine or tryptophan. Each record gives: V gene, clone size, D gene, J gene, CDR3 DNA, CDR3 protein. A D gene is named only where the DNA matches it firmly. Size values are once, few and many counts, or a class for expanded clones, and some rows have none.

TRBV7-6,once,-,TRBJ2-1,TGTGCCAGCAGCGTCAAAATCAATGAGCAGTTCTTC,CASSVKINEQFF
TRBV28,-,TRBD1,TRBJ1-2,TGTGCCAGCAGTTTAGCGGCAGGGGGTGGCTATGGCTACACCTTC,CASSLAAGGGYGYTF
TRBV19,few,TRBD2,TRBJ2-7,TGTGCCAGTAGTCCGGGGGGCTACGAGCAGTACTTC,CASSPGGYEQYF
TRBV2,-,TRBD2,TRBJ2-2,TGTGCCAGCAGGGTTAGCGGGGGGGCCGACACCGGGGAGCTGTTTTTT,CASRVSGGADTGELFF
TRBV6-6,-,-,TRBJ1-3,TGTGCCAGCAGTTACTCTTGGAACTCTGGAAACACCATATATTTT,CASSYSWNSGNTIYF
TRBV28,-,-,TRBJ2-7,TGTGCCAGCAGTCCGACAGCACGCTACGAGCAGTACTTC,CASSPTARYEQYF
TRBV2,-,-,TRBJ2-5,TGTGCCAGCACCATTCAGGGTCCCCAAGAGACCCAGTACTTC,CASTIQGPQETQYF
TRBV5-8,-,TRBD1,TRBJ2-5,TGTGCCAGCAGCCCCGGGACAGGTCTTCTCCAAGAGACCCAGTACTTC,CASSPGTGLLQETQYF
TRBV28,-,-,TRBJ1-3,TGTGCCAGCAGTTTAAGCAACACCATATATTTT,CASSLSNTIYF
TRBV12-2,-,-,TRBJ2-7,TGTGCAAGTCGTCCCCCCCACCTCGCGTACGAGCAGTACTTC,CASRPPHLAYEQYF
TRBV6-1,-,-,TRBJ2-7,TGTGCCAGCAGTGAAGCGACTTCTAAGGGGGGCGAGCAGTACTTC,CASSEATSKGGEQYF
TRBV7-2,once,-,TRBJ2-3,TGTGCCAGCAGCTTAGGCGGTCAGGGCACAGATACGCAGTATTTT,CASSLGGQGTDTQYF
TRBV6-5,-,-,TRBJ2-3,TGTGCCAGCGGGCGGCAGGGCACAGATACGCAGTATTTT,CASGRQGTDTQYF
TRBV9,-,-,TRBJ2-2,TGTGCCAGCAGCGTAGAGGTAGCGGTTAACACCGGGGAGCTGTTTTTT,CASSVEVAVNTGELFF
TRBV4-1,-,-,TRBJ2-4,TGCGCCAGCAGCCAAGAAGACCCAGGAAAAGGGCTACTAGCCAAAAACATTCAGTACTTC,CASSQEDPGKGLLAKNIQYF
TRBV11-2,-,-,TRBJ2-5,TGTGCCAGCAGCTTATCCCTGGGGGAGACCCAGTACTTC,CASSLSLGETQYF
TRBV9,-,-,TRBJ1-5,TGTGCCAGCAGCGGTCACGATGACCAGCCCCAGCATTTT,CASSGHDDQPQHF
TRBV11-2,-,TRBD1,TRBJ1-4,TGTGCCAGCAGCTCCCTCCCGGGACAGGGAAAAGGAAAACTGTTTTTT,CASSSLPGQGKGKLFF
TRBV4-1,-,-,TRBJ2-4,TGCGCCAGCAGCCAAGTGCAGGGACAAGCCAAAAACATTCAGTACTTC,CASSQVQGQAKNIQYF
TRBV28,-,-,TRBJ2-5,TGTGCCAGCAGTTACTCGGGTGGGACCCAGTACTTC,CASSYSGGTQYF
TRBV5-1,-,-,TRBJ2-3,TGCGCCAGCAGCGGGGGGCGTAGGACAGATACGCAGTATTTT,CASSGGRRTDTQYF
TRBV28,-,TRBD2,TRBJ2-3,TGTGCCAGCATCTCGGGGGGGACCACAGATACGCAGTATTTT,CASISGGTTDTQYF
TRBV11-2,-,-,TRBJ2-5,TGTGCCAGCAGCCGAATAACGGTACAAGAGACCCAGTACTTC,CASSRITVQETQYF
TRBV28,-,-,TRBJ2-7,TGTGCCAGCAGTTTATTTAGTCGGAGGGAGCAGTACTTC,CASSLFSRREQYF
TRBV7-9,-,-,TRBJ2-5,TGTGCCAGCAGCGGAGGGATCGCGCGGGAGACCCAGTACTTC,CASSGGIARETQYF
TRBV6-1,-,TRBD2,TRBJ2-5,TGTGCCAGCAGTGGACTAGCGGGAGTGGAGACCCAGTACTTC,CASSGLAGVETQYF
TRBV11-2,once,TRBD1,TRBJ1-4,TGTGCCAGCAGCTTATCCGGGACAGGGGCGGCTGATTCGTTTTTT,CASSLSGTGAADSFF